The 30 T cell receptor beta chains below were found in one sample sequenced in a study of CD8 T cells in ankylosing spondylitis. TCRdb fed the 5' RACE reads into MiXCR, producing one record per CDR3 protein. The sample comprises approximately 88,000 distinct CDR3 sequences, roughly 9.6% of which are singletons, and 4.5% to 5.5% rests with the top ten. Sample: blood, either unsorted or a sorted T cell fraction (not recorded which). These receptors were collected from a male donor with ankylosing spondylitis or in good health (not recorded which).

This clonotype was seen many times. V is TRBV9 and J is TRBJ2-1, with D perhaps matching TRBD1 or TRBD2 (5 bases each). Trimming shortened V by 0 bases and J by 6 bases, and 10 bases separated the two germline ends. CDR3 size: 14 residues. CDR1 SGDLS and CDR2 YYNGEE come from the germline V gene. This CDR3 reads CASSVVGRINEQFF. CDR3 in DNA: TGTGCCAGCAGCGTAGTGGGACGGATCAATGAGCAGTTCTTC.

This clonotype was seen ten or more times. This chain links TRBV12-3 or TRBV12-4 with TRBJ2-3, with TRBD2 matching 8 bases. V shed 4 bases, J shed 0 bases, and the junction held 9 bases outside the gene matches. The length of the CDR3 is 17 residues. In DNA, the CDR3 is TGTGCCAGCAGTTCCTTAGCGGGGATTACTAGCACAGATACGCAGTATTTT. This codes for CASSSLAGITSTDTQYF.

This clonotype was counted between two and nine times. The genes are TRBV27 and TRBJ2-1; 11 bases align to TRBD2. CDR3 length equals 16 residues. Germline CDR1 and CDR2: MNHEY and SMNVEV (reference sequence). The V segment lost 6 bases and the J segment 3 bases; nucleotides outside the gene matches: 7. The CDR3 sequence is CASRYSGGGFYNEQFF. The CDR3 DNA sequence: TGTGCCAGCAGATATAGCGGGGGGGGGTTCTACAATGAGCAGTTCTTC.

This clonotype was seen ten or more times. V is TRBV27 and J is TRBJ1-6, with a weak D call TRBD1 (5 bases). Looked up from germline, CDR1 is MNHEY and CDR2 is SMNVEV (reference sequence). The CDR3 has 13 residues. Trimming removed 8 bases from V and 14 bases from J, with 19 bases in between. The CDR3 sequence is CASRPGPELALHF. The DNA for the CDR3 is TGTGCCAGCCGACCGGGGCCTGAGCTTGCCCTCCACTTT.

The V and J genes are TRBV28 and TRBJ1-1; 8 nucleotides line up with TRBD1. Germline trimming cut 6 bases from V and 1 base from J; bases unmatched to any gene: 10. The germline V gene encodes CDR1 MDHEN and CDR2 SYDVKM. The CDR3 is made up of 16 amino acids. This CDR3 reads CASSWTGWSANTEAFF. The CDR3 DNA follows: TGTGCCAGCAGCTGGACAGGGTGGAGTGCGAACACTGAAGCTTTCTTT.

This clonotype was counted at least ten times. The chain is built from TRBV12-3 or TRBV12-4 and TRBJ1-6, with 7 bases lining up with TRBD1. V was pared by 6 bases and J by 8 bases, with 7 bases of the junction left unmatched. This CDR3 is built from 14 residues. CDR3 DNA: TGTGCCAGCAGACCCTGGGACAGAGATTCACCCCTCCACTTT. This sequence encodes CASRPWDRDSPLHF.

This clonotype was detected many times. CDR3 nucleotide sequence: TGCAGCGTTGATCAGTCAGGCAGCGGGACTGAAGCTTTCTTT. Its protein is CSVDQSGSGTEAFF. The chain recombines TRBV29-1 with TRBJ1-1, with D hard to call. CDR3 length: 14 residues. Germline V gene lookup returns CDR1 SQVTM and CDR2 ANQGSEA. Trimming took 3 bases from V and 5 from J, leaving 16 bases between them.

CDR3 loop: CASSGNTTDTQYF. CDR3 bases: TGTGCCAGCAGCGGAAACACCACGGATACGCAGTATTTT. The chain carries TRBV5-6 and TRBJ2-3, with unresolved D. Germline V gene data show CDR1 as SGHDT and CDR2 as YYEEEE. Trimming removed 4 bases at V and 6 bases at J, with 12 bases between. This CDR3 is 13 amino acids long.

This clonotype was recorded at least ten times. V is TRBV20-1 and J is TRBJ2-7, with 12 bases lining up with TRBD2. The germline gives CDR1 DFQATT, CDR2 SNEGSKA (reference sequence). There are 16 residues in the CDR3. V gave up 4 bases and J gave up 3 bases; unmatched junction bases: 10. DNA of the CDR3: TGCAGTGCTAAACCGGGACTAGCGGGTATCCTCTACGAGCAGTACTTC. Translating gives CSAKPGLAGILYEQYF.

The chain couples TRBV11-3 to TRBJ2-5; D unclear. The CDR3 spans 12 residues. CDR1 and CDR2 from the germline V gene are SGHNT and YENEEA. The ends were cut back, 1 base at V and 1 base at J, with 1 base in the middle. The CDR3 DNA is TGTGCCAGCAGCTTAGCCCAAGAGACCCAGTACTTC. Its protein is CASSLAQETQYF.

This clonotype was found many times. The V call is TRBV12-3 or TRBV12-4, the J call TRBJ1-5, with TRBD1 as a possible D gene (6 bases). This CDR3 has 15 amino acids. V lost 7 bases and J 3 bases, leaving 16 bases between the germline ends. The CDR3 sequence is CASNNGQSNNQPQHF. In nucleotides, the CDR3 is TGTGCCAGCAACAATGGACAGAGTAACAATCAGCCCCAGCATTTT.

The chain has TRBV5-6 and TRBJ1-5; possibly TRBD1 for D (5 bases). The CDR3 extends over 13 amino acids. The germline V gene encodes CDR1 SGHDT and CDR2 YYEEEE. Trimming shortened V by 0 bases and J by 9 bases, and 10 bases separated the two germline ends. CDR3 in DNA: TGTGCCAGCAGCTTGGCCCAGCAGGGGCCCCAGCATTTT. Translating it yields CASSLAQQGPQHF.

This clonotype appeared many times. The chain's CDR3 is CAISDSGTVYNEQFF. Here the CDR3 DNA reads TGTGCCATCAGCGACTCCGGGACAGTCTACAATGAGCAGTTCTTC. The chain is built from TRBV10-3 and TRBJ2-1; 7 bases agree with TRBD1. With V trimmed by 6 bases and J by 3 bases, 8 bases remained unmatched. The CDR3 consists of 15 residues. CDR1 is ENHRY, CDR2 SYGVKD, per germline.

This clonotype appeared many times. The chain employs TRBV30 and TRBJ2-5, with D uncertain. The CDR3 sequence is 12 residues long. V lost 5 bases and J 4 bases, leaving 11 bases between the germline ends. Germline assignment: CDR1 GTSNPN and CDR2 SVGIG (reference sequence). CDR3 DNA: TGTGCCTGGGAAGTAGAACCAGAGACCCAGTACTTC. It translates to CAWEVEPETQYF.

Worth noting for this clonotype: One junction end disagrees with the germline gene, perhaps due to a read error. The J gene is TRBJ2-2, the V gene TRBV28; TRBD2 agrees at 13 bases. Germline CDR1 is MDHEN and CDR2 is SYDVKM. This CDR3 comprises 17 residues. CDR3 residues: CASSLGTSGVFPGALFF. The CDR3 DNA is TGTGCCAGCAGTCTCGGGACTAGCGGGGTTTTCCCCGGGGCGCTGTTTTTT.

The table lists this clonotype with many counts. The rearrangement uses TRBV5-1 and TRBJ2-1; 12 nucleotides line up with TRBD2. Per the germline V gene, CDR1 is SGHRS and CDR2 is YFSETQ. After removal of 4 bases from V and 7 bases from J, the junction contained 6 bases not matched to a gene. The CDR3 runs 15 residues. CDR3 protein: CASSETSGGINEQFF. In DNA form, the CDR3 reads TGCGCCAGCAGCGAAACTAGCGGGGGGATTAATGAGCAGTTCTTC.

The table lists this clonotype with many counts. V gene TRBV14 combines with J gene TRBJ2-1; D possibly uses TRBD1 or TRBD2 (6 bases each). The CDR3 extends over 14 amino acids. Germline assignment: CDR1 SGHDN and CDR2 FVKESK. The germline V and J ends were trimmed by 4 bases and 8 bases, with 15 bases remaining between them. CDR3 sequence reads: CASSRHTGTYEQFF. The CDR3 DNA is TGTGCCAGCAGCCGCCATACAGGGACTTATGAGCAGTTCTTC.

This clonotype turned up a few times. The genes are TRBV7-8 and TRBJ1-1; D ambiguous. The CDR3 has 16 amino acids. V was cut by 4 bases and J by 1 base, with 16 bases left in between. Germline CDR1 is SGHVS and CDR2 is FQNEAQ. In DNA form, the CDR3 reads TGTGCCAGCAGCTACAACATTCAAGGCAGGAACACTGAAGCTTTCTTT. Amino acids: CASSYNIQGRNTEAFF.

At least ten counts were recorded for this clonotype. The chain uses TRBV5-1 and TRBJ1-2; TRBD1 agrees at 7 bases. Per germline, CDR1 SGHRS and CDR2 YFSETQ. The length of the CDR3 is 14 residues. Germline trimming cut 4 bases from V and 5 bases from J; bases unmatched to any gene: 8. The CDR3 reads CASSIDRVGYGYTF. The CDR3 DNA reads as TGCGCCAGCAGCATCGACAGGGTCGGTTATGGCTACACCTTC.

Ten or more counts support this clonotype. CDR3: CASSASGGAANTGELFF. The CDR3 DNA is TGTGCCAGCAGCGCGAGCGGAGGGGCAGCGAACACCGGGGAGCTGTTTTTT. The genes are TRBV9 and TRBJ2-2, with a weak D call TRBD2 (6 bases). V lost 3 bases, J lost 0 bases, and 15 bases lay in between. The CDR3 is 17 amino acids. Germline-derived CDR1 and CDR2 are SGDLS and YYNGEE.

This clonotype was observed a handful of times. This CDR3 is CASSLDLADYEQYF. CDR3 bases: TGCGCCAGCAGCTTGGATCTAGCGGACTACGAGCAGTACTTC. The chain joins TRBV5-1 to TRBJ2-7; TRBD2 aligns across 7 bases. CDR3 length: 14 amino acids. From germline, CDR1 is SGHRS and CDR2 YFSETQ. The V gene end was trimmed by 0 bases and the J gene end by 3 bases; junction bases not matched to a gene: 3.

This clonotype has a count of ten or more. The J gene is TRBJ1-5, the V gene TRBV2; D gene uncertain. The germline V and J ends were trimmed by 7 bases and 7 bases, with 17 bases remaining between them. The CDR3 consists of 14 residues. The germline CDR1 and CDR2 sequences are SNHLY and FYNNEI. CDR3 in amino acids: CASTPWEGKQPQHF. In DNA, the CDR3 is TGTGCCAGCACTCCCTGGGAGGGAAAGCAGCCCCAGCATTTT.

This clonotype was observed many times. The V and J genes are TRBV28 and TRBJ2-5; D call uncertain. The CDR3 is 15 residues long. Germline V CDR1 and CDR2: MDHEN, SYDVKM. Between the trimmed V and J ends, which lost 4 bases and 1 base, there was a span of 13 bases. The CDR3 DNA sequence: TGTGCCAGCAGTTCTAACCACTGGAGCCAAGAGACCCAGTACTTC. This sequence encodes CASSSNHWSQETQYF.

The chain employs TRBV2 and TRBJ2-7; TRBD1 matches 7 bases. V shed 8 bases and J 0 bases; nucleotides not matched to a gene: 4. CDR3 length equals 13 residues. Germline CDR1 SNHLY, CDR2 FYNNEI. The CDR3 sequence is CASCPGGSYEQYF. The CDR3 DNA reads TGTGCCAGCTGTCCAGGGGGCTCCTACGAGCAGTACTTC.

This clonotype came up many times. The chain has TRBV7-2 and TRBJ1-6, with D possibly matching TRBD1 (5 bases). Germline assignment: CDR1 SGHTA and CDR2 FQGNSA. V lost 7 bases and J 2 bases, leaving 18 bases between the germline ends. This CDR3 is built from 17 residues. The CDR3 sequence is CASTTRAGVAYNSPLHF. DNA for the CDR3: TGTGCCAGCACTACCCGGGCGGGGGTAGCCTATAATTCACCCCTCCACTTT.

This clonotype was seen at least ten times. The chain couples TRBV15 to TRBJ2-3; 7 nucleotides agree with TRBD1. With 3 bases clipped from V and 2 bases from J, the junction kept 14 bases outside the gene matches. Germline values: CDR1 LNHNV, CDR2 YYDKDF (reference sequence). The CDR3 sequence is 18 residues long. The CDR3 DNA is TGTGCCACCAGCAGGCAGAGTCTCCGGGACAGCAACACAGATACGCAGTATTTT. Translated: CATSRQSLRDSNTDTQYF.

This clonotype occurred many times. The CDR3 DNA sequence: TGTGCCAGCAGTTTATCTAGCGGGGGGGCCCTCAATGAGCAGTTCTTC. It codes for CASSLSSGGALNEQFF. This chain links TRBV12-3 or TRBV12-4 with TRBJ2-1; 12 bases are shared with TRBD2. With V trimmed by 2 bases and J by 6 bases, 5 bases remained unmatched. There are 16 residues in the CDR3.

This clonotype came up many times. V usage is TRBV10-3 and J usage is TRBJ2-2, with TRBD1 matching over 7 bases. The CDR3 spans 14 residues. Germline CDR1 is ENHRY and CDR2 is SYGVKD. V was pared by 8 bases and J by 3 bases, with 6 bases of the junction left unmatched. CDR3: CAIRRGSDTGELFF. Written as DNA, the CDR3 is TGTGCCATCCGCAGGGGGTCGGACACCGGGGAGCTGTTTTTT.

This clonotype was seen repeatedly, ten times or more. The rearrangement uses TRBV5-1 and TRBJ2-3; TRBD1 agrees at 7 bases. This CDR3 is 14 amino acids long. After removal of 3 bases from V and 1 base from J, the junction contained 2 bases not matched to a gene. Germline CDR1 is SGHRS and CDR2 is YFSETQ. In DNA form, the CDR3 reads TGCGCCAGCAGCTCCACAGGGGGCACAGATACGCAGTATTTT. This sequence encodes CASSSTGGTDTQYF. The variable domain in full, with the rest retrieved from reference TRBV5-1 and TRBJ2-3, is KAGVTQTPRYLIKTRGQQVTLSCSPISGHRSVSWYQQTPGQGLQFLFEYFSETQRNKGNFPGRFSGRQFSNSRSEMNVSTLELGDSALYLCASSSTGGTDTQYFGPGTRLTVL.

This clonotype was picked up many times. This sequence joins TRBV9 and TRBJ2-7; 7 positions match TRBD1. The J segment lost 6 bases and the V segment lost 0 bases, leaving 6 bases of the junction unmatched. Germline CDR1 is SGDLS and CDR2 is YYNGEE. There are 14 residues in the CDR3. The CDR3 here is CASSVASAGGEQYF. The DNA of the CDR3 is TGTGCCAGCAGCGTAGCCTCAGCAGGGGGCGAGCAGTACTTC.